The source of this T cell receptor beta chain is a study of T cell changes during pregnancy in multiple sclerosis. Repertoires were generated with immunoSEQ multiplex PCR, while TCRdb's copy carries only in-frame clones and drops some. The sample contains 20,000 to 30,000 clones, roughly nine tenths of which appear only once. This receptor was taken from a female donor in good health, enrolled as a control in a pregnancy study. This specimen consisted of CD8+ T cells from peripheral blood mononuclear cells, obtained in the third trimester of pregnancy.

CDR3 sequence (DNA): TGTGCCAGCGAGCGGGAGGCCGGCGGGGAGCTGTTTTTT. Encoded protein: CASEREAGGELFF. The chain combines TRBV2 with TRBJ2-2; 9 bases fit TRBD2. The CDR3 runs to 13 residues. Germline CDR1 is SNHLY and CDR2 is FYNNEI. J was trimmed by 7 bases and V by 8 bases; bases with no gene match: 5.